This T cell receptor (beta chain) was identified in a study of cytomegalovirus exposure and HLA in healthy donors. Study-wide results and limits: According to a later analysis, most TCR beta chains associated with CMV appeared HLA-restricted.

Notes on this clone: The antigen is unknown.

This CDR3 is built from 17 residues. Germline CDR1 and CDR2: SGHRS and YFSETQ. V lost 0 bases and J lost 3; bases outside the gene matches: 7. Use of 60 Vbeta and 13 Jbeta primers characterized the PCR. Profiled with immunoSEQ multiplex PCR; TCRdb holds only in-frame clones, not every one. The profile shows 150,000 to 200,000 clones, around four fifths of them singletons. The sequenced sample consisted of PBMCs. This TCR was sampled from a middle-aged man in good health and CMV-seropositive. The chain carries TRBV5-1 and TRBJ2-3; 10 nucleotides agree with TRBD2. The CDR3 bases are TGCGCCAGCAGCTTGGGATTAACTAGCGGGATAACAGATACGCAGTATTTT. Residues: CASSLGLTSGITDTQYF.